Here is one TCR beta chain with its context. Its recognized antigen is unknown. Base qualities are missing; no much larger clone stands one base away. TCRbeta CDR3 regions were amplified from genomic DNA using the immunoSEQ Assay, a bias-controlled multiplex PCR. As for the original processing: Within the assay, amplification of reference gene primers was used to estimate how many nucleated cells each sample contained. To quantify the absolute abundance of each unique TCRbeta CDR3 rearrangement, sequence reads were collapsed and filtered. For each sample, productive Simpson clonality was calculated as the square root of Simpson's diversity index across productive rearrangements. Here the immuneACCESS table is served through TCRdb, limited to in-frame sequences with V and J called. Missing clones are a known gap in these copies; in checked studies unresolved V genes cover under half, and the rest lacks a known reason. The V and J calls and clone size come from that table; D and trimming were worked out from the DNA. The sample table shows about 150,000 clones, and roughly 84% are seen once. The ten largest clones represent about 14% of the sample.

Each collaborating institution followed its own protocols to collect whole blood in K2EDTA tubes. For TCRbeta analysis, collaborator samples were shipped as frozen whole blood, as isolated PBMCs, or as DNA extracted from either sample type. This sample was taken from a study of blood T cell repertoires in COVID-19 (dated by TCRdb to the early 2020s). For context, the study as a whole: Collaborator samples came from the United States, Italy and Spain and covered acute and convalescent phases of COVID-19. The prospective study material was composed of cDNA or gDNA derived from T cells, B-cell-depleted T cells, or PBMCs. Subjects who had been exposed to COVID-19, were actively infected with it, or had recovered from it provided the deeply sampled blood TCRbeta repertoires that made up the dataset. The repertoires were made available in a free public database intended to serve as a resource for research on the immune response to SARS-CoV-2. The samples were drawn from the first 160 participants of the ongoing ImmuneRACE study and from 950 to 1,500 subjects provided by 6 global collaborators. Nearly every sample came with metadata listing a de-identified subject ID, COVID-19 status, age in years and sex. Where available, HLA class I and class II types were obtained from metadata supplied by the sample provider rather than from assay-based typing. What the work shows at the level of the full study, not this receptor alone: The quantity of clinical and demographic metadata differed by source and by participant and was supplied without curation.

The CDR3 runs 19 amino acids, cysteine and phenylalanine included. Only CDR3 DNA remains: 57 bases, in frame from the first base. After removal of 1 base from V and 7 bases from J, the junction retains 18 bases not matched to a gene. CDR1 and CDR2 (SGHTA, FQGNSA) derive from the germline V gene. The receptor's source is a man between 18 and 35 years old with active or convalescent COVID-19. Recombination connected TRBV7-2 to TRBJ2-1; a stretch of 8 junction bases matches TRBD2. The sequencing input was peripheral blood. CDR3 protein: CASSLVGPGGAGESNEQFF. The DNA sequence is as follows: TGTGCCAGCAGCTTAGTAGGGCCCGGGGGAGCGGGAGAAAGTAATGAGCAGTTCTTC.